Shown below are 27 T cell receptor beta chains from a single sample sequenced in a study of T cell responses to AZD1222 COVID-19 vaccine. Produced via immunoSEQ multiplex PCR; TCRdb's table is partial and in-frame only. The sample consists of tens of thousands of clones, around nine tenths of them appearing once. The sequenced sample was peripheral blood, obtained 28 days after the second AZD1222 dose. The receptors stem from an adult who received the AZD1222 COVID-19 vaccine.

J is TRBJ2-3 and V is TRBV3-1 (or the pseudogene TRBV3-2), with D possibly TRBD2 on 5 matching bases. Germline values: CDR1 LGHDT, CDR2 YNNKEL (reference sequence). The V end lost 2 bases, the J end lost 14 bases, and 14 bases lay between the germline ends. CDR3 length equals 12 residues. CDR3: CASSQKLGIWYF. CDR3 in DNA: TGTGCCAGCAGCCAAAAACTAGGGATTTGGTATTTT.

The chain carries TRBV7-9 and TRBJ1-2, with D possibly being TRBD1 (5 bases). This CDR3 has 14 amino acids. Trimming took 4 bases from V and 8 from J, leaving 17 bases between them. In germline, CDR1 is SEHNR, CDR2 FQNEAQ (reference sequence). The CDR3 nucleotides read TGTGCCAGCAGCTCCCGACGGCCCGGGGGAGGCTACACCTTC. Translated, it gives CASSSRRPGGGYTF.

The chain combines TRBV5-4 with TRBJ1-4; TRBD1 agrees at 7 bases. The CDR3 covers 16 residues. The germline V gene has CDR1 SGHNT and CDR2 YYREEE (reference sequence). The J segment lost 3 bases and the V segment lost 4 bases, leaving 9 bases of the junction unmatched. CDR3 in amino acids: CASSVRRQGSNEKLFF. The CDR3 region has the DNA TGTGCCAGCAGCGTCCGCCGACAGGGTTCTAATGAAAAACTGTTTTTT.

This chain links TRBV28 with TRBJ1-1; D may be TRBD1 (5 bases). The CDR3 has 18 amino acids. Germline CDR1 and CDR2: MDHEN and SYDVKM. Trimming stripped 6 bases from V and 1 base from J, with 24 bases between. This CDR3 reads CASSPWGRAGRSNTEAFF. DNA of the CDR3: TGTGCCAGCAGCCCCTGGGGCCGTGCGGGACGCTCGAACACTGAAGCTTTCTTT.

The chain has TRBV7-2 and TRBJ2-5; 13 bases agree with TRBD2. Trimming cost V 2 bases and J 3 bases; bases outside gene matches: 3. The CDR3 runs 16 residues. Germline V gene data show CDR1 as SGHTA and CDR2 as FQGNSA. CDR3 sequence: CASSLMGTSGKETQYF. The CDR3, as DNA: TGTGCCAGCAGCTTAATGGGGACTAGCGGGAAAGAGACCCAGTACTTC.

This clone was found once. The germline gene is not matched at one end of the junction; a read error may be the cause. J is TRBJ2-1 and V is TRBV5-1, with D perhaps matching TRBD1 (5 bases). The CDR3 runs to 13 residues. Germline V gene data show CDR1 as SGHRS and CDR2 as YFSETQ. The CDR3 protein is CASSLGYRNAQFF. CDR3 sequence (DNA): TGCGCCAGCAGCTTGGGGTACAGGAATGCGCAGTTCTTC.

Only one count was recorded for this clone. J is TRBJ2-5 and V is TRBV13, with 13 nucleotides matching TRBD2. Germline values: CDR1 PRHDT, CDR2 FYEKMQ (reference sequence). V was clipped by 0 bases and J by 7 bases; unmatched bases: 5. The CDR3 length is 16 residues. The CDR3 nucleotides read TGTGCCAGCAGCTTAGGTGGACTAGCGGGAGTCGTGACCCAGTACTTC. Translating gives CASSLGGLAGVVTQYF.

V is TRBV6-1 and J is TRBJ1-1; D is undetermined. Germline CDR1 reads MNHNS; CDR2 reads SASEGT. V shed 3 bases and J shed 5 bases, with 10 bases lying between them. The CDR3 is made up of 13 amino acids. Written as DNA, the CDR3 is TGTGCCAGCAGTGATTGGGGTGGAACTGAAGCTTTCTTT. It yields the protein CASSDWGGTEAFF.

The chain joins TRBV19 to TRBJ1-3; TRBD1 might be the D (6 bases). CDR1 and CDR2 (germline): LNHDA, SQIVND (reference sequence). CDR3 length: 18 residues. The germline V and J ends were trimmed by 5 bases and 3 bases, with 23 bases remaining between them. This CDR3 reads CASSRTPQTGLYGNTIYF. The CDR3 DNA is TGTGCCAGTAGTCGAACGCCTCAAACAGGGTTATATGGAAACACCATATATTTT.

Of note for this clone: The same CDR3 can be traced to other DNA sequences in this sample. The chain employs TRBV3-1 (or the pseudogene TRBV3-2) and TRBJ1-1; D is unresolved. CDR1 is LGHDT and CDR2 is YNNKEL in the germline V gene (reference sequence). The CDR3 consists of 14 residues. V shed 3 bases and J shed 1 base, with 9 bases lying between them. CDR3 coding DNA: TGTGCCAGCAGCCAGAGCGACCGGAACACTGAAGCTTTCTTT. Amino acids: CASSQSDRNTEAFF.

The genes are TRBV9 and TRBJ2-3; 8 bases line up with TRBD2. After removal of 3 bases from V and 6 bases from J, the junction contained 12 bases not matched to a gene. Germline CDR1 is SGDLS and CDR2 is YYNGEE. The CDR3 is 16 residues long. The CDR3 protein is CASSALSGEVGDTQYF. The CDR3 bases are TGTGCCAGCAGCGCCCTTAGCGGGGAGGTCGGGGATACGCAGTATTTT.

The chain combines TRBV5-1 with TRBJ1-3, with D tentatively TRBD1 (5 bases). Germline V lookup: CDR1 SGHRS, CDR2 YFSETQ. V was shortened by 4 bases and J by 0 bases, with 8 bases between the two germline ends. CDR3 length: 14 residues. The CDR3 region is CASSQTASGNTIYF. CDR3 nucleotides: TGCGCCAGCAGCCAGACAGCCTCTGGAAACACCATATATTTT.

V is TRBV6-1 and J is TRBJ2-7, with D perhaps TRBD1 (7 bases). The V gene's germline CDR1 is MNHNS and CDR2 SASEGT. CDR3 length: 14 residues. Trimming shortened V by 3 bases and J by 6 bases, and 15 bases separated the two germline ends. The CDR3 here is CASSEVRGAGEQYF. The CDR3 nucleotides read TGTGCCAGCAGTGAGGTCAGGGGGGCTGGCGAGCAGTACTTC.

The chain uses TRBV7-3 and TRBJ2-1; 13 bases line up with TRBD2. The CDR3 runs to 20 residues. CDR1 and CDR2 from the germline V gene are SGHTA and FQGTGA. V gave up 1 base and J gave up 0 bases; unmatched junction bases: 9. DNA of the CDR3: TGTGCCAGCAGCTTAAGATTCTCCGGGACTAGCGGGGACTCCTACAATGAGCAGTTCTTC. Residues: CASSLRFSGTSGDSYNEQFF.

The chain recombines TRBV7-2 with TRBJ2-1; 12 bases fit TRBD2. The germline gives CDR1 SGHTA, CDR2 FQGNSA. Losses at the gene ends were 5 bases for V and 7 bases for J; bases not matched to a gene: 6. The CDR3 sequence is 15 residues long. The CDR3 DNA reads as TGTGCCAGCAGCCTACTAGCGGGAGGAGGGAATGAGCAGTTCTTC. This sequence encodes CASSLLAGGGNEQFF.

The chain couples TRBV19 to TRBJ1-4; a possible D gene is TRBD1 (6 bases). This CDR3 has 15 amino acids. The ends were cut back, 4 bases at V and 0 bases at J, with 9 bases in the middle. The germline gives CDR1 LNHDA, CDR2 SQIVND (reference sequence). Here the CDR3 reads CASSRDITTNEKLFF. The CDR3 DNA is TGTGCCAGTAGTAGGGACATCACAACTAATGAAAAACTGTTTTTT.

This clone has just a few counts. V usage is TRBV27 and J usage is TRBJ2-2; 7 bases fit TRBD1. This CDR3 has 13 residues. The V segment lost 5 bases and the J segment 6 bases; nucleotides outside the gene matches: 3. Germline loops: CDR1 MNHEY, CDR2 SMNVEV (reference sequence). CDR3 DNA sequence: TGTGCCAGCAGTACAGGGGACCCCGGGGAGCTGTTTTTT. Translating it yields CASSTGDPGELFF.

The chain carries TRBV6-1 and TRBJ2-7, with a tentative D call TRBD1 (5 bases). The length of the CDR3 is 16 residues. Germline CDR1 MNHNS, CDR2 SASEGT. V was shortened by 2 bases and J by 2 bases, with 16 bases between the two germline ends. CDR3 DNA sequence: TGTGCCAGCAGTGAATTTCGACAGCCGATAGCCTACGAGCAGTACTTC. This encodes CASSEFRQPIAYEQYF.

The V gene is TRBV7-9, the J gene TRBJ2-7, with 8 nucleotides matching TRBD1. Trimming removed 5 bases from V and 3 bases from J; junction bases left unmatched: 6. CDR1 is SEHNR and CDR2 is FQNEAQ in the germline V gene (reference sequence). This CDR3 region has 14 residues. The CDR3 DNA reads as TGTGCCAGCAGCAACCAGGGGGCGCGCTACGAGCAGTACTTC. Its protein is CASSNQGARYEQYF.

CDR3 region: CASRLALGTVNYGYTF. CDR3 in DNA: TGTGCAAGTCGCTTAGCTCTCGGGACAGTTAACTATGGCTACACCTTC. The chain has TRBV12-2 and TRBJ1-2; the listed D gene, TRBD1, was not tested against the DNA. TRBV12-2 is given as a pseudogene. This CDR3 is 16 amino acids long.

The chain is built from TRBV6-2 or TRBV6-3 and TRBJ2-1, with D perhaps TRBD2 (5 bases). Between the trimmed V and J ends, which lost 1 base and 6 bases, there was a span of 10 bases. The CDR3 totals 14 residues. Germline lookup yields CDR1 MNHEY and CDR2 SVGEGT. The CDR3 bases are TGTGCCAGCAGTTACTTGGGAGACTTCAATGAGCAGTTCTTC. Translation: CASSYLGDFNEQFF.

The chain employs TRBV6-2 or TRBV6-3 and TRBJ2-2; D unresolved. Trimming cost V 2 bases and J 3 bases, with 4 bases left between them. CDR1 and CDR2 from the germline V gene are MNHEY and SVGEGT. This CDR3 is built from 13 residues. This CDR3 is CASSYRDTGELFF. Here the CDR3 DNA reads TGTGCCAGCAGTTACAGGGACACCGGGGAGCTGTTTTTT.

This clone was seen just once. The rearrangement joins TRBV7-2 to TRBJ2-1, with 10 bases fitting TRBD2. Trimming at V came to 4 bases and at J to 0 bases, leaving 9 bases not matched to a gene. Germline-derived CDR1 and CDR2 are SGHTA and FQGNSA. This CDR3 spans 18 amino acids. DNA of the CDR3: TGTGCCAGCAGCTCGGGACTAGCGTGGGCTAGCTCCTACAATGAGCAGTTCTTC. Translation gives CASSSGLAWASSYNEQFF.

This chain joins TRBV6-4 and TRBJ2-3, with 7 bases lining up with TRBD2. The CDR3 is made up of 13 amino acids. Germline lookup yields CDR1 MRHNA and CDR2 SNTAGT. V shed 8 bases, J shed 3 bases, and the junction held 5 bases outside the gene matches. The CDR3 loop is CASGTTLTDTQYF. CDR3 nucleotide sequence: TGTGCCAGCGGGACTACCCTAACAGATACGCAGTATTTT.

The genes are TRBV7-6 and TRBJ2-7, with 8 bases matching TRBD2. V trimming: 1 base; J trimming: 4 bases; junction bases outside the gene matches: 12. Germline V lookup: CDR1 SGHVS, CDR2 FNYEAQ. The length of the CDR3 is 17 residues. The CDR3 DNA is TGTGCCAGCAGCTTAGAAGTGGCGTCTAGCGGGCCGTACGAGCAGTACTTC. Protein product: CASSLEVASSGPYEQYF. Full variable domain (remainder filled in from reference TRBV7-6 and TRBJ2-7): GAGVSQSPRYKVTKRGQDVALRCDPISGHVSLYWYRQALGQGPEFLTYFNYEAQQDKSGLPNDRFSAERPEGSISTLTIQRTEQRDSAMYRCASSLEVASSGPYEQYFGPGTRLTVT.

V usage is TRBV9 and J usage is TRBJ2-3, with D perhaps TRBD2 (5 bases). V lost 3 bases and J 2 bases, leaving 13 bases between the germline ends. Germline CDR1 and CDR2: SGDLS and YYNGEE. The CDR3 loop spans 15 amino acids. Here the CDR3 reads CASSAGGLSTDTQYF. The CDR3 DNA reads TGTGCCAGCAGCGCTGGAGGCCTCTCCACAGATACGCAGTATTTT.

CDR3 sequence: CAPRQDDSPLHF. The DNA of the CDR3 is TGTGCCCCCCGGCAAGATGATTCACCCCTCCACTTT. This chain links TRBV28 with TRBJ1-6, with no clear D. The CDR3 is 12 residues long. The ends were cut back, 11 bases at V and 8 bases at J, with 13 bases in the middle. CDR1 and CDR2 (germline): MDHEN, SYDVKM.